This record covers a single T cell receptor (beta chain). Its antigen remains unknown. Germline V gene sequence: CDR1 MGHDK, CDR2 SYGVNS. The CDR3 loop spans 14 amino acids. J was trimmed by 7 bases and V by 2 bases; bases with no gene match: 7. This record comes from a study of T cells after posttransplantation cyclophosphamide. General study findings and limits: Blood and skin or GI T cell repertoires showed limited TRB overlap. Donor-recipient repertoire similarity was low at 1-2 months, rising over year one. TRB clonality was highly associated with recipient CMV seropositivity and reactivation.

The assay was immunoSEQ multiplex PCR, and TCRdb's table has in-frame clones only and misses some. This table has fewer than 9,500 clones, more than 85% appearing once. The related graft donor's blood sample was taken on the day of bone marrow donation. The TCR sequence derives from a woman between 45 and 60 years old in good health and a related stem cell transplant donor. Specimen: CD4+ T cells sorted from blood. The chain is built from TRBV25-1 and TRBJ2-5; the match to TRBD1 covers 7 bases. CDR3 protein: CASSEAQGSVTQYF. The DNA of the CDR3 is TGTGCCAGCAGTGAAGCACAGGGGAGCGTGACCCAGTACTTC.